This is a list of T cell receptor beta chains from one sample in a study of CD8 T cells in ankylosing spondylitis. TCRdb analysed the 5' RACE reads with MiXCR anew, one entry per CDR3 protein. The sample records 180,000 or so distinct CDR3 sequences, 9.5% to 13% being singletons. The sequencing input was blood, either unsorted or a sorted T cell fraction (not recorded which). The source is a male donor with ankylosing spondylitis or in good health (not recorded which). The CDR3 runs from the conserved cysteine through the conserved F or W. The order of the fields is D gene, J gene, V gene, clone size, CDR3 DNA, CDR3 protein. A D gene is named only where the DNA matches it firmly. Part of the rows lack a size; the others show once, few, many or a class for expanded clones.

d_call: .
j_call: TRBJ1-3
v_call: TRBV20-1
clone_size: many
cdr3_nt: TGCAGTGCTCCCCCCTCCGGGACGGTCTCTGGAAACACCATATATTTT
cdr3_aa: CSAPPSGTVSGNTIYF

d_call: .
j_call: TRBJ2-5
v_call: TRBV5-1
clone_size: many
cdr3_nt: TGCGCCAGCAGCTTGGTGGGCCAAGAGACCCAGTACTTC
cdr3_aa: CASSLVGQETQYF

d_call: TRBD1
j_call: TRBJ2-5
v_call: TRBV12-3/TRBV12-4
clone_size: many
cdr3_nt: TGTGCCAGCAGTTATGGGCCGACCGGGACAGAAGAGACCCAGTACTTC
cdr3_aa: CASSYGPTGTEETQYF

d_call: .
j_call: TRBJ1-2
v_call: TRBV24-1
clone_size: many
cdr3_nt: TGTGCCACCAGTGATGGGGGCGCAATCTATGGCTACACCTTC
cdr3_aa: CATSDGGAIYGYTF

d_call: .
j_call: TRBJ2-7
v_call: TRBV7-2
clone_size: few
cdr3_nt: TGTGCCAGCAGCTTCGCGGGCCCCTACGAGCAGTACTTC
cdr3_aa: CASSFAGPYEQYF

d_call: TRBD2
j_call: TRBJ2-7
v_call: TRBV11-2
clone_size: .
cdr3_nt: TGTGCCAGCAGCTTATCGTCGACTAGCGGGAGCTCCTACGAGCAGTACTTC
cdr3_aa: CASSLSSTSGSSYEQYF

d_call: .
j_call: TRBJ1-5
v_call: TRBV5-1
clone_size: many
cdr3_nt: TGCGCCAGCAGACAGGGCTTGAGCAATCAGCCCCAGCATTTT
cdr3_aa: CASRQGLSNQPQHF

d_call: .
j_call: TRBJ2-7
v_call: TRBV11-2
clone_size: .
cdr3_nt: TGTGCCAGCAGCTTAGATTGGTCAGGGAACTACGAGCAGTACTTC
cdr3_aa: CASSLDWSGNYEQYF

d_call: TRBD2
j_call: TRBJ2-3
v_call: TRBV10-3
clone_size: many
cdr3_nt: TGTGCCATCAGTCTATCGGGACTAGCGGGGGCCAGCACAGATACGCAGTATTTT
cdr3_aa: CAISLSGLAGASTDTQYF

d_call: .
j_call: TRBJ2-1
v_call: TRBV6-5
clone_size: many
cdr3_nt: TGTGCCAGCAGGGTCCGGGGGTTCTACAATGAGCAGTTCTTC
cdr3_aa: CASRVRGFYNEQFF

d_call: .
j_call: TRBJ2-7
v_call: TRBV12-3/TRBV12-4
clone_size: many
cdr3_nt: TGTGCCAGCAGCCCAGGGGAGTACGAGCAGTACTTC
cdr3_aa: CASSPGEYEQYF

d_call: TRBD2
j_call: TRBJ2-3
v_call: TRBV20-1
clone_size: many
cdr3_nt: TGCAGTGCTAGAGTAGGGACTAGCGGCACAGATACGCAGTATTTT
cdr3_aa: CSARVGTSGTDTQYF

d_call: TRBD2
j_call: TRBJ2-2
v_call: TRBV5-1
clone_size: many
cdr3_nt: TGCGCCAGCAGCACCGGTGTGCTAGCGGGAGCCGGGGAGCTGTTTTTT
cdr3_aa: CASSTGVLAGAGELFF

d_call: .
j_call: TRBJ1-4
v_call: TRBV15
clone_size: many
cdr3_nt: TGTGCCACCAGCAGCTCTCGAAGGGGAAAACTGTTTTTT
cdr3_aa: CATSSSRRGKLFF

d_call: TRBD2
j_call: TRBJ2-1
v_call: TRBV5-1
clone_size: many
cdr3_nt: TGCGCCAGCAGCTTGGATAGCGGGGGCTCCTACAATGAGCAGTTCTTC
cdr3_aa: CASSLDSGGSYNEQFF

d_call: TRBD2
j_call: TRBJ2-3
v_call: TRBV3-1
clone_size: .
cdr3_nt: TGTGCCTCCTGCCGCGGACTAGCGGTTTCTCTTGGCACAGATACGCAGTATTTT
cdr3_aa: CASCRGLAVSLGTDTQYF

d_call: .
j_call: TRBJ2-1
v_call: TRBV20-1
clone_size: many
cdr3_nt: TGCAGTGCTATTGGCAATGAGCAGTTCTTC
cdr3_aa: CSAIGNEQFF

d_call: .
j_call: TRBJ1-4
v_call: TRBV7-8
clone_size: few
cdr3_nt: TGTGCCAGCAGCGGAGACAGGAATAATGAAAAACTGTTTTTT
cdr3_aa: CASSGDRNNEKLFF

d_call: .
j_call: TRBJ2-1
v_call: TRBV11-2
clone_size: many
cdr3_nt: TGTGCCAGCAGCTTCTCGCGAAACAATGAGCAGTTCTTC
cdr3_aa: CASSFSRNNEQFF

d_call: .
j_call: TRBJ1-2
v_call: TRBV12-3/TRBV12-4
clone_size: many
cdr3_nt: TGTGCCAGCAGTCCTGACAGGCTGCTTGTGGGTGGCTACACCTTC
cdr3_aa: CASSPDRLLVGGYTF

d_call: TRBD1
j_call: TRBJ1-1
v_call: TRBV5-6
clone_size: many
cdr3_nt: TGTGCCAGCAGCTATCCTCGACAGGGAGGCACTGAAGCTTTCTTT
cdr3_aa: CASSYPRQGGTEAFF

d_call: .
j_call: TRBJ2-1
v_call: TRBV20-1
clone_size: many
cdr3_nt: TGCAGTGCTACAGCCCCCAATGAGCAGTTCTTC
cdr3_aa: CSATAPNEQFF

d_call: TRBD2
j_call: TRBJ2-5
v_call: TRBV3-1
clone_size: .
cdr3_nt: TGTGCCAGCAGCCGGGATAAGGGACTAGCGGGAGAAGGAGAGACCCAGTACTTC
cdr3_aa: CASSRDKGLAGEGETQYF

d_call: .
j_call: TRBJ2-7
v_call: TRBV6-1
clone_size: .
cdr3_nt: TGTGCCAGCAGTGACGCGGGGTTAACGAGGGAGCAGTACTTC
cdr3_aa: CASSDAGLTREQYF

d_call: TRBD1
j_call: TRBJ2-7
v_call: TRBV15
clone_size: many
cdr3_nt: TGTGCCACCAGCAGAGATGGGACAGGCCGCTACGAGCAGTACTTC
cdr3_aa: CATSRDGTGRYEQYF

d_call: .
j_call: TRBJ2-3
v_call: TRBV4-3
clone_size: .
cdr3_nt: TGCGCCAGCAGCCAAGATTCCAGCGGGCCTGTGGATACGCAGTATTTT
cdr3_aa: CASSQDSSGPVDTQYF

d_call: .
j_call: TRBJ2-5
v_call: TRBV4-2
clone_size: .
cdr3_nt: TGTGCCAGCAGCCTTGTAGTCGGTGAAGAGACCCAGTACTTC
cdr3_aa: CASSLVVGEETQYF

d_call: .
j_call: TRBJ2-1
v_call: TRBV5-1
clone_size: many
cdr3_nt: TGCGCCAGCAGCTCCACAGGGCCCTACAATGAGCAGTTCTTC
cdr3_aa: CASSSTGPYNEQFF

d_call: .
j_call: TRBJ2-2
v_call: TRBV5-1
clone_size: .
cdr3_nt: TGCGCCAGCCGTTCCACTGGGGCCGGGGAGCTGTTTTTT
cdr3_aa: CASRSTGAGELFF

d_call: TRBD2
j_call: TRBJ2-7
v_call: TRBV9
clone_size: many
cdr3_nt: TGTGCCAGCAGCGTAGGGGAGCGGGGCTACGAGCAGTACTTC
cdr3_aa: CASSVGERGYEQYF

d_call: TRBD1
j_call: TRBJ2-7
v_call: TRBV5-1
clone_size: many
cdr3_nt: TGCGCCAGCAGCTTGGGGGACAGCTCCTACGAGCAGTACTTC
cdr3_aa: CASSLGDSSYEQYF

d_call: .
j_call: TRBJ2-3
v_call: TRBV5-6
clone_size: many
cdr3_nt: TGTGCCAGCAGGGCTTCTTTGGGCAGTTCAGATACGCAGTATTTT
cdr3_aa: CASRASLGSSDTQYF

d_call: .
j_call: TRBJ2-1
v_call: TRBV5-4
clone_size: .
cdr3_nt: TGTGCCAGCAGCTTGGCCGTCGGCGGAAACAATGAGCAGTTCTTC
cdr3_aa: CASSLAVGGNNEQFF

d_call: .
j_call: TRBJ2-3
v_call: TRBV11-1
clone_size: few
cdr3_nt: TGTGCCAGCAGCTTAGAGGTGACGGACTTTGCCCTCTTGGGTGGTACGCAGTATTTT
cdr3_aa: CASSLEVTDFALLGGTQYF

d_call: TRBD1
j_call: TRBJ2-1
v_call: TRBV2
clone_size: many
cdr3_nt: TGTGCCATCGCAGCCCGGACAGGGGGGTACAATGAGCAGTTCTTC
cdr3_aa: CAIAARTGGYNEQFF

d_call: TRBD1
j_call: TRBJ2-6
v_call: TRBV3-1
clone_size: many
cdr3_nt: TGTGCCAGCAGCCCCCAGACAGGGAAGAGGCCTGGGGCCAACGTCCTGACTTTC
cdr3_aa: CASSPQTGKRPGANVLTF

d_call: .
j_call: TRBJ2-1
v_call: TRBV20-1
clone_size: many
cdr3_nt: TGCAGTGCGCAACCGGGACCAGGGGCTCCTGAGCAGTTCTTC
cdr3_aa: CSAQPGPGAPEQFF

d_call: .
j_call: TRBJ2-1
v_call: TRBV29-1
clone_size: many
cdr3_nt: TGCAGCGTCCCCGGACCGAGCTCCTACAATGAGCAGTTCTTC
cdr3_aa: CSVPGPSSYNEQFF

d_call: TRBD2
j_call: TRBJ2-5
v_call: TRBV7-8
clone_size: .
cdr3_nt: TGTGCCAGCAGCACGCGGGACTATCAAGAGACCCAGTACTTC
cdr3_aa: CASSTRDYQETQYF

d_call: .
j_call: TRBJ2-6
v_call: TRBV19
clone_size: .
cdr3_nt: TGTGCCAGTAGTGCGACACCAACAGGGGCCAACGTCCTGACTTTC
cdr3_aa: CASSATPTGANVLTF

d_call: TRBD1
j_call: TRBJ2-1
v_call: TRBV7-8
clone_size: many
cdr3_nt: TGTGCCAGCAGCTTCCTCGACAGGGGCGGGAATGAGCAGTTCTTC
cdr3_aa: CASSFLDRGGNEQFF

d_call: .
j_call: TRBJ2-7
v_call: TRBV29-1
clone_size: many
cdr3_nt: TGCAGCGTTTGGAGTACCCGCTCCTACGAGCAGTACTTC
cdr3_aa: CSVWSTRSYEQYF

d_call: .
j_call: TRBJ1-4
v_call: TRBV20-1
clone_size: .
cdr3_nt: TGCAGTGCTAGAGATTCAGCAAACAGGAACTTCGGGGCTGATGAAAAACTGTTTTTT
cdr3_aa: CSARDSANRNFGADEKLFF

d_call: .
j_call: TRBJ2-1
v_call: TRBV29-1
clone_size: .
cdr3_nt: TGCAGCGTTGAAGAGCGAGCCTACAATGAGCAGTTCTTC
cdr3_aa: CSVEERAYNEQFF

d_call: TRBD1
j_call: TRBJ2-7
v_call: TRBV6-5
clone_size: many
cdr3_nt: TGTGCCAGCAGTTACTCGCCACAGCTGACAGGGAATGTCGAGCAGTACTTC
cdr3_aa: CASSYSPQLTGNVEQYF

d_call: .
j_call: TRBJ1-2
v_call: TRBV3-1
clone_size: many
cdr3_nt: TGTGCCAGCAGCCCCGGACAGTGGTATGGCTACACCTTC
cdr3_aa: CASSPGQWYGYTF

d_call: .
j_call: TRBJ2-3
v_call: TRBV29-1
clone_size: many
cdr3_nt: TGCAGCGTTGAGAGCGGTAGGGTGGGAGATACGCAGTATTTT
cdr3_aa: CSVESGRVGDTQYF

d_call: TRBD1
j_call: TRBJ1-3
v_call: TRBV9
clone_size: many
cdr3_nt: TGTGCCAGCAGCCCAATGACGGGACAGGGCACTGGAAACACCATATATTTT
cdr3_aa: CASSPMTGQGTGNTIYF

d_call: .
j_call: TRBJ2-5
v_call: TRBV20-1
clone_size: many
cdr3_nt: TGCAGTGCTCTCTCGGTGAGCGGCCAAGAGACCCAGTACTTC
cdr3_aa: CSALSVSGQETQYF

d_call: TRBD2
j_call: TRBJ2-5
v_call: TRBV29-1
clone_size: .
cdr3_nt: TGCAGCGTTGGTGATACGGGGGAGGGGACCCAGTACTTC
cdr3_aa: CSVGDTGEGTQYF

d_call: .
j_call: TRBJ1-5
v_call: TRBV12-3/TRBV12-4
clone_size: many
cdr3_nt: TGTGCCAGCAGTTTCAGGTCAGGGCCCAATCAGCCCCAGCATTTT
cdr3_aa: CASSFRSGPNQPQHF